This is a list of T cell receptor beta chains from one sample in a study of early T cells in non-severe SARS-CoV-2 infection. One entry per CDR3 protein, called by TCRdb with MiXCR from the 5' RACE reads. Of about 92,000 distinct CDR3 sequences in the sample, over 15% were seen once. Sequenced material: whole blood. Receptors were obtained from an adult who was a healthcare worker with PCR-confirmed SARS-CoV-2 infection or an uninfected control (not recorded which). Each CDR3 is given with its conserved first and last residue. The order of the fields is V gene, J gene, clone size, D gene, CDR3 protein, CDR3 DNA. D genes are given only for firm matches. Clone size appears in some rows only: once, few, many, or a class for an expanded clone.

v_gene: TRBV27; j_gene: TRBJ2-1; abundance: NA; d_gene: TRBD2; CDR3aa: CASSAGTSGHNEQFF; CDR3nt: TGTGCCAGCAGTGCCGGGACTAGCGGACACAATGAGCAGTTCTTC
v_gene: TRBV19; j_gene: TRBJ2-3; abundance: once; d_gene: NA; CDR3aa: CASSIRASADTDTHYF; CDR3nt: TGTGCCAGTAGTATACGGGCTAGCGCTGACACAGATACGCATTATTTT
v_gene: TRBV6-5; j_gene: TRBJ2-2; abundance: NA; d_gene: NA; CDR3aa: CASRQDSERRTGELFF; CDR3nt: TGTGCCAGCAGACAAGACAGCGAACGTCGCACCGGGGAGCTGTTTTTT
v_gene: TRBV20-1; j_gene: TRBJ1-2; abundance: few; d_gene: NA; CDR3aa: CSARWGQYGYTF; CDR3nt: TGCAGTGCTAGGTGGGGACAATATGGCTACACCTTC
v_gene: TRBV11-2; j_gene: TRBJ2-7; abundance: few; d_gene: NA; CDR3aa: CASSAMRAEQYF; CDR3nt: TGTGCCAGCAGCGCCATGCGAGCCGAGCAGTACTTC
v_gene: TRBV12-3/TRBV12-4; j_gene: TRBJ2-1; abundance: few; d_gene: TRBD2; CDR3aa: CASSKGLAGVRKNEQFF; CDR3nt: TGTGCCAGCAGTAAGGGACTAGCGGGAGTAAGGAAGAATGAGCAGTTCTTC
v_gene: TRBV6-1; j_gene: TRBJ2-3; abundance: NA; d_gene: NA; CDR3aa: CASSESPAAGTQYF; CDR3nt: TGTGCCAGCAGTGAAAGCCCCGCTGCCGGTACGCAGTATTTT
v_gene: TRBV27; j_gene: TRBJ1-1; abundance: NA; d_gene: TRBD1; CDR3aa: CASSPPGQLNTEAFF; CDR3nt: TGTGCCAGCAGTCCGCCGGGACAGCTGAACACTGAAGCTTTCTTT
v_gene: TRBV18; j_gene: TRBJ1-1; abundance: many; d_gene: NA; CDR3aa: CASSILEKGTEAFF; CDR3nt: TGTGCCAGCTCCATACTAGAAAAGGGCACTGAAGCTTTCTTT
v_gene: TRBV2; j_gene: TRBJ2-3; abundance: few; d_gene: TRBD1; CDR3aa: CASSALDRAGDTQYF; CDR3nt: TGTGCCAGCAGTGCCCTGGACAGGGCGGGAGATACGCAGTATTTT
v_gene: TRBV3-2; j_gene: TRBJ2-2; abundance: NA; d_gene: NA; CDR3aa: CASSQDHGIENTGELFF; CDR3nt: TGTGCCAGCAGCCAAGATCACGGCATAGAGAACACCGGGGAGCTGTTTTTT
v_gene: TRBV10-3; j_gene: TRBJ2-2; abundance: NA; d_gene: TRBD1; CDR3aa: CAISTNQGAAGVLFF; CDR3nt: TGTGCCATCAGCACTAACCAGGGGGCTGCTGGTGTGCTGTTTTTT
v_gene: TRBV27; j_gene: TRBJ2-7; abundance: NA; d_gene: TRBD1; CDR3aa: CSSSLFSDRAGEQYF; CDR3nt: TGTTCCAGCAGTTTGTTCTCGGACAGGGCTGGCGAGCAGTACTTC
v_gene: TRBV7-9; j_gene: TRBJ2-5; abundance: few; d_gene: NA; CDR3aa: CASSLISTETQYF; CDR3nt: TGTGCCAGCAGCTTAATTAGCACCGAGACCCAGTACTTC
v_gene: TRBV12-3/TRBV12-4; j_gene: TRBJ1-5; abundance: NA; d_gene: TRBD1; CDR3aa: CASSPGQVNQPQHF; CDR3nt: TGTGCCAGCAGTCCGGGACAGGTTAATCAGCCCCAGCATTTT
v_gene: TRBV20-1; j_gene: TRBJ1-6; abundance: NA; d_gene: NA; CDR3aa: CSARDMRAPYNSPLHF; CDR3nt: TGCAGTGCTAGAGATATGCGGGCTCCCTATAATTCACCCCTCCACTTT
v_gene: TRBV6-1; j_gene: TRBJ1-6; abundance: few; d_gene: NA; CDR3aa: CASDGSEYSPLHF; CDR3nt: TGTGCCAGCGATGGGTCAGAGTATTCACCCCTCCACTTT
v_gene: TRBV3-1; j_gene: TRBJ1-2; abundance: NA; d_gene: NA; CDR3aa: CASSPGPGDPSYGYTF; CDR3nt: TGTGCCAGCAGCCCAGGACCAGGGGACCCTTCTTATGGCTACACCTTC
v_gene: TRBV7-9; j_gene: TRBJ2-3; abundance: few; d_gene: TRBD2; CDR3aa: CASSFGLAGNTDTQYF; CDR3nt: TGTGCCAGCAGCTTCGGACTAGCGGGCAACACAGATACGCAGTATTTT
v_gene: TRBV15; j_gene: TRBJ2-3; abundance: NA; d_gene: NA; CDR3aa: CATSHGANTDTQYF; CDR3nt: TGTGCCACCAGCCACGGGGCGAACACAGATACGCAGTATTTT
v_gene: TRBV28; j_gene: TRBJ1-3; abundance: NA; d_gene: TRBD1; CDR3aa: CASSSGGAGNTIYF; CDR3nt: TGTGCCAGCAGTTCAGGGGGCGCAGGAAACACCATATATTTT
v_gene: TRBV12-3/TRBV12-4; j_gene: TRBJ2-3; abundance: NA; d_gene: TRBD2; CDR3aa: CASSFLAGGKDTQYF; CDR3nt: TGTGCCAGCAGCTTTCTAGCGGGAGGCAAAGATACGCAGTATTTT
v_gene: TRBV19; j_gene: TRBJ2-3; abundance: many; d_gene: TRBD2; CDR3aa: CASSRSGGDTQYF; CDR3nt: TGTGCCAGTAGTAGAAGCGGGGGAGATACGCAGTATTTT
v_gene: TRBV14; j_gene: TRBJ2-6; abundance: few; d_gene: TRBD1; CDR3aa: CASSQYLGTGYLAGANVLTF; CDR3nt: TGTGCCAGCAGCCAATATCTGGGGACAGGGTACCTAGCTGGGGCCAACGTCCTGACTTTC
v_gene: TRBV11-2; j_gene: TRBJ2-1; abundance: few; d_gene: TRBD2; CDR3aa: CASSGGLAVNEQFF; CDR3nt: TGTGCCAGCAGCGGGGGACTAGCGGTCAATGAGCAGTTCTTC
v_gene: TRBV7-8; j_gene: TRBJ2-1; abundance: NA; d_gene: TRBD2; CDR3aa: CASSPRGGSVFNEQFF; CDR3nt: TGTGCCAGCAGCCCCCGCGGCGGGAGTGTCTTCAATGAGCAGTTCTTC
v_gene: TRBV6-2/TRBV6-3; j_gene: TRBJ2-7; abundance: NA; d_gene: NA; CDR3aa: CASSYLSLLAKDEQYF; CDR3nt: TGTGCCAGCAGTTACCTTTCGTTGTTAGCGAAGGACGAGCAGTACTTC
v_gene: TRBV12-3/TRBV12-4; j_gene: TRBJ1-2; abundance: few; d_gene: TRBD1; CDR3aa: CASTLWLGQIIKGYTF; CDR3nt: TGTGCCAGCACCCTATGGCTGGGACAGATTATAAAAGGCTACACCTTC
v_gene: TRBV11-2; j_gene: TRBJ2-1; abundance: NA; d_gene: NA; CDR3aa: CASSSMENEQFF; CDR3nt: TGTGCCAGCAGCTCGATGGAGAATGAGCAGTTCTTC
v_gene: TRBV30; j_gene: TRBJ1-5; abundance: NA; d_gene: TRBD1; CDR3aa: CAWSNGQGAQPQHF; CDR3nt: TGTGCCTGGAGTAACGGACAGGGAGCTCAGCCCCAGCATTTT
v_gene: TRBV30; j_gene: TRBJ1-3; abundance: NA; d_gene: NA; CDR3aa: CAWFRGNTIYF; CDR3nt: TGTGCCTGGTTCCGGGGAAACACCATATATTTT
v_gene: TRBV20-1; j_gene: TRBJ2-3; abundance: NA; d_gene: TRBD1; CDR3aa: CSAYTTGVTDTQYF; CDR3nt: TGCAGTGCTTACACTACAGGGGTCACAGATACGCAGTATTTT
v_gene: TRBV12-3/TRBV12-4; j_gene: TRBJ2-7; abundance: NA; d_gene: NA; CDR3aa: CASSLKPGRYEQYF; CDR3nt: TGTGCCAGCAGTTTAAAGCCTGGCCGCTACGAGCAGTACTTC